This T cell receptor (beta chain) was captured by sequencing in a study of T-cell reconstitution after alpha-beta-depleted transplantation in children. Findings and caveats of the study: Several hundred expanded graft clones reportedly gave rise to the alpha-beta T cells present about two months after transplant. Surviving recipient cells, namely T cells and thymic progenitors, were the source of high day-60 TCRbeta diversity in some patients. Among T cells one year after transplant, newly produced cells accounted for most counts and diversity.

For this clonotype: Antigen unknown.

J was trimmed by 2 bases and V by 5 bases; bases with no gene match: 10. Germline loops: CDR1 DFQATT, CDR2 SNEGSKA (reference sequence). This CDR3 comprises 16 residues. Preparation of the TCRbeta library was carried out with unique molecular identifiers. MiXCR was run by TCRdb on the PCR reads, yielding one entry per CDR3 protein. The sample carries about 200,000 distinct CDR3 sequences, roughly 7% recorded once. Sequences were derived from PBMCs, sampled before TCRalphabeta/CD19-depleted stem cell transplant. V gene TRBV20-1 combines with J gene TRBJ2-3; 10 bases map to TRBD2. The TCR comes from a boy aged 2 to 10 with acute lymphoblastic leukemia, due to receive a stem cell transplant. DNA of the CDR3: TGCAGTGCTGGGCTAGCGGGGGCGACCTTCACAGATACGCAGTATTTT. Translating gives CSAGLAGATFTDTQYF.